This T cell receptor (beta chain) was documented in a study of T cells in Graves' hyperthyroidism and ophthalmopathy. Study background: Before treatment of any kind, peripheral blood was taken at initial diagnosis.

An approximately 9.8 ml volume of fresh peripheral blood provided the PBMCs. What was amplified from RNA transcripts were TCR beta CDR3 regions. In the first-round RT-PCR of the TCR CDR3, the HTBI primer set was used. TCRdb analysed the multiplex PCR reads with MiXCR anew, one entry per CDR3 protein. The sample lists about 740,000 distinct CDR3 sequences; 13% to 15% were seen once. A word on this clonotype: Its antigen is not known.

Trimming cost V 5 bases and J 4 bases, with 15 bases left between them. From germline, CDR1 is MNHNS and CDR2 SASEGT. There are 15 residues in the CDR3. Regarding the study as a whole: Most thyroid clonotypes expanded above 0.001 were also detected in blood.

The TCR was taken from a woman aged 18 to 35 with Graves' hyperthyroidism. The source material was blood. The V and J genes are TRBV6-1 and TRBJ1-5, with a weak D call TRBD1 (5 bases). The CDR3 region has the DNA TGTGCCAGCAGTTCGGGACTGTTATCTAATCAGCCCCAGCATTTT. As protein: CASSSGLLSNQPQHF.